The 7 T cell receptor beta chains below come from one sample, sequenced in a study of blood T cell repertoires in COVID-19. Repertoires were generated with immunoSEQ multiplex PCR, while TCRdb's copy carries only in-frame clones and drops some. The table shows roughly 260,000 clones, with around 87% occurring only once. The sequencing input was peripheral blood. The receptor source for this set is a woman aged 50 to 60 who had recovered from COVID-19.

A single count supports this clone. V gene TRBV5-6 combines with J gene TRBJ1-1, with 8 bases aligning to TRBD1. The CDR3 contains 13 residues. CDR1 is SGHDT, CDR2 YYEEEE, per germline. The ends lost 3 bases at V and 11 bases at J; junction bases unmatched: 9. The CDR3 here is CASSWTGSGPAFF. The CDR3 DNA reads as TGTGCCAGCAGCTGGACAGGGTCAGGCCCGGCTTTCTTT.

CDR3 DNA: TGTGCCAGCAGCTCCCGGGACAGGGAAACTGGCTACACCTTC. Its protein product is CASSSRDRETGYTF. J is TRBJ1-2 and V is TRBV7-8, with 9 bases identical to TRBD1. Germline values: CDR1 SGHVS, CDR2 FQNEAQ. The CDR3 has 14 amino acids. V lost 4 bases and J lost 7; bases outside the gene matches: 7.

This rearrangement joins TRBV29-1 to TRBJ2-7; TRBD1 might be the D (6 bases). V lost 4 bases and J lost 5, with 9 bases in between. This CDR3 spans 11 amino acids. Germline V lookup: CDR1 SQVTM, CDR2 ANQGSEA. CDR3 DNA: TGCAGCGTTGCCAGGGGTAACGAGCAGTACTTC. It encodes CSVARGNEQYF.

This rearrangement joins TRBV18 to TRBJ1-6, with 10 bases identical to TRBD1. The CDR3 is 15 residues long. Germline CDR1 KGHSH, CDR2 LQKENI. The ends lost 3 bases at V and 8 bases at J; junction bases unmatched: 4. The CDR3 here is CASSPLGTGDSPLHF. The CDR3 bases are TGTGCCAGCTCACCTCTTGGGACAGGGGATTCACCCCTCCACTTT.

This chain links TRBV2 with TRBJ2-1, with 8 nucleotides matching TRBD2. The CDR3 is 14 amino acids. V was clipped by 6 bases and J by 7 bases; unmatched bases: 8. In germline, CDR1 is SNHLY, CDR2 FYNNEI. The CDR3: CASSAGGLRNEQFF. The CDR3 DNA follows: TGTGCCAGCAGCGCGGGGGGCCTTAGGAATGAGCAGTTCTTC.

The J gene is TRBJ1-5, the V gene TRBV6-5; 10 nucleotides align to TRBD1. The V and J ends lost 6 bases and 7 bases, in that order; junction bases with no gene match: 9. Germline V gene data show CDR1 as MNHEY and CDR2 as SVGAGI. CDR3 length: 15 residues. The CDR3 loop is CASRYPGQGTQPQHF. The CDR3 DNA reads as TGTGCCAGCAGATACCCGGGACAGGGGACCCAGCCCCAGCATTTT.

V gene TRBV15 combines with J gene TRBJ1-5, with TRBD1 identical over 8 bases. V lost 6 bases and J lost 7; bases outside the gene matches: 8. The CDR3 has 14 amino acids. CDR1 and CDR2 from the germline V gene are LNHNV and YYDKDF (reference sequence). The CDR3 DNA reads TGTGCCACCAGGACCCAGGGGGCTGGGCAGCCCCAGCATTTT. Its protein is CATRTQGAGQPQHF.